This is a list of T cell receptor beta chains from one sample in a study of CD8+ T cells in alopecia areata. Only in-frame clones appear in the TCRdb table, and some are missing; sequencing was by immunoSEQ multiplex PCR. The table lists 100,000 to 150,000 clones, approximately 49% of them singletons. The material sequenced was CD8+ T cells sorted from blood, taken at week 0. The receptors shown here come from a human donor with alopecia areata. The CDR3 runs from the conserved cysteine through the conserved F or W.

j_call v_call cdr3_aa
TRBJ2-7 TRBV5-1 CASSQGGEDYEQYF
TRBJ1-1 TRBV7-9 CASRPTGGETEAFF
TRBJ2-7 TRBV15 CATSTHNVEQYF
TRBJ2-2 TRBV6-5 CASSSGYTGELFF
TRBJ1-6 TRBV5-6 CASSLAQGGNSPLHF
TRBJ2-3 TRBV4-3 CASSQGDVGISTDTQYF
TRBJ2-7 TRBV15 CATSMGQGAYEQYF
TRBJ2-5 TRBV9 CASSGGILPQETQYF
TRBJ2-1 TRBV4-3 CASSHSGILNNEQFF
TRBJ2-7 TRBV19 CASSEWGQVSYEQYF
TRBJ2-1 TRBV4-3 CASSKEWGDEQFF
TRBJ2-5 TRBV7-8 CASSIRTGRVETQYF
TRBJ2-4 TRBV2 CASMGSENIQYF
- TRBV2 CASIGSTYEQYF
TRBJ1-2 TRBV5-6 CASRYAPADYGYTF
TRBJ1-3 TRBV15 CATSSPRLGNTIYF
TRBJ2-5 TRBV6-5 CASSYWTGGQETQYF
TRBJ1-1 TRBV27 CASSAEPGQNTEAFF
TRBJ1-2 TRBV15 CAAREAGTYGYTF